These 27 T cell receptor beta chains were all obtained from the same sample, sequenced in a study of radiation and T cells in renal cell carcinoma. The protocol was immunoSEQ multiplex PCR, while the TCRdb copy is restricted to in-frame clones and leaves out a portion. Of over 90,000 clones detected, about 79% appear once; the ten largest clones hold roughly 7.6%. The sample's time point: blood 4 weeks post-SBRT, at nephrectomy. As for treatment: 15 Gy SBRT to primary tumor, nephrectomy 4 weeks later. The sample in question was blood, obtained from a patient whose treatment included radiotherapy and nephrectomy. The source of these receptors is a man aged 60 to 75 with renal cell carcinoma.

The V call is TRBV15, the J call TRBJ2-3, with D unresolved. This CDR3 spans 14 amino acids. Germline values: CDR1 LNHNV, CDR2 YYDKDF (reference sequence). V lost 1 base and J lost 2, with 7 bases in between. This chain's CDR3 is CATSRGANTDTQYF. The DNA for the CDR3 is TGTGCCACCAGCAGAGGAGCAAACACAGATACGCAGTATTTT.

The V call is TRBV5-1, the J call TRBJ2-3, with D uncertain. Germline V CDR1 and CDR2: SGHRS, YFSETQ. V was trimmed by 0 bases and J by 0 bases, leaving 14 bases between them. This CDR3 contains 17 residues. The CDR3 region has the DNA TGCGCCAGCAGCTTGGGGGCCGTCTTTGGGAGCACAGATACGCAGTATTTT. It specifies CASSLGAVFGSTDTQYF.

The chain couples TRBV7-3 to TRBJ2-2, with a possible D match to TRBD1 (6 bases). Trimming took 2 bases from V and 2 from J, leaving 6 bases between them. The CDR3 is 14 residues long. Germline CDR1 reads SGHTA; CDR2 reads FQGTGA. The CDR3 nucleotides read TGTGCCAGCAGCTTAGGGACAAACACCGGGGAGCTGTTTTTT. Residues: CASSLGTNTGELFF.

The table lists this clone with a few counts. This chain connects TRBV28 to TRBJ1-1; D not certain. The CDR3 is 17 amino acids. The germline V and J ends were trimmed by 5 bases and 1 base, with 20 bases remaining between them. Germline lookup yields CDR1 MDHEN and CDR2 SYDVKM. CDR3 DNA sequence: TGTGCCAGCAGTCCCTCCCTGATGGGAGTGGGGAACACTGAAGCTTTCTTT. Translating it yields CASSPSLMGVGNTEAFF.

This chain links TRBV25-1 with TRBJ2-5, with a tentative D call TRBD1 (5 bases). In germline, CDR1 is MGHDK, CDR2 SYGVNS. The CDR3 consists of 16 residues. V was clipped by 4 bases and J by 0 bases, with 15 bases between them. Here the CDR3 reads CASSALLDSHQETQYF. The CDR3 DNA is TGTGCCAGCAGTGCCCTGCTTGACAGCCACCAAGAGACCCAGTACTTC.

The chain carries TRBV5-4 and TRBJ2-7; 9 bases line up with TRBD1. V shed 5 bases, J shed 2 bases, and the junction held 2 bases outside the gene matches. The CDR3 runs 13 residues. Germline CDR1 is SGHNT and CDR2 is YYREEE (reference sequence). In nucleotides, the CDR3 is TGTGCCAGCAGAGACAGGGGGGCCTACGAGCAGTACTTC. Its translation: CASRDRGAYEQYF.

J is TRBJ2-3 and V is TRBV4-3, with 14 bases that match TRBD2. This CDR3 is 17 amino acids long. The V gene's germline CDR1 is LGHNA and CDR2 YSLEER. V gave up 4 bases and J gave up 4 bases; unmatched junction bases: 7. CDR3 in amino acids: CASSRGLAGGGSDTQYF. DNA of the CDR3: TGCGCCAGCAGCCGAGGACTAGCGGGAGGTGGGTCAGATACGCAGTATTTT.

The chain joins TRBV5-1 to TRBJ2-3, with TRBD2 matching 14 bases. V lost 0 bases to trimming and J lost 6 bases; unmatched junction nucleotides: 0. CDR3 length equals 15 residues. The germline CDR1 and CDR2 sequences are SGHRS and YFSETQ. The CDR3 region is CASSLGLAGGDTQYF. CDR3 bases: TGCGCCAGCAGCTTGGGACTAGCGGGAGGGGATACGCAGTATTTT.

The J gene is TRBJ2-5, the V gene TRBV4-1, with 7 bases that match TRBD2. Germline values: CDR1 MGHRA, CDR2 YSYEKL. This CDR3 is 14 amino acids long. J lost 7 bases, V lost 4 bases, and 9 bases had no gene match. CDR3 bases: TGCGCCAGCAGCCCCCCCACTGGCGGGGGGACCCAGTACTTC. Amino acid sequence: CASSPPTGGGTQYF.

The rearrangement uses TRBV5-4 and TRBJ2-3; TRBD2 aligns across 10 bases. Germline CDR1 reads SGHNT; CDR2 reads YYREEE (reference sequence). Trimming cost V 4 bases and J 7 bases; bases outside gene matches: 6. The CDR3 sequence is 14 residues long. DNA of the CDR3: TGTGCCAGCAGCCCACGGACTAGCGGAAATACGCAGTATTTT. Encoded protein: CASSPRTSGNTQYF.

The V call is TRBV28, the J call TRBJ1-3; 8 positions agree with TRBD1. With 3 bases clipped from V and 4 bases from J, the junction kept 5 bases outside the gene matches. Germline assignment: CDR1 MDHEN and CDR2 SYDVKM. The CDR3 loop spans 15 amino acids. The CDR3: CASSLFRGLGNTIYF. CDR3 sequence (DNA): TGTGCCAGCAGTTTGTTCAGGGGGCTAGGAAACACCATATATTTT.

The chain is built from TRBV10-3 and TRBJ2-5; the D is unclear. The V end was cut by 10 bases, the J end by 0 bases, with 12 bases between. Looked up from germline, CDR1 is ENHRY and CDR2 is SYGVKD. This CDR3 is built from 13 residues. The CDR3 DNA follows: TGTGCCACCGGAAGGGCAGACCAAGAGACCCAGTACTTC. The encoded protein is CATGRADQETQYF.

The J gene is TRBJ2-3, the V gene TRBV11-2; 7 positions agree with TRBD2. Germline loops: CDR1 SGHAT, CDR2 FQNNGV. The CDR3 is made up of 13 amino acids. V was clipped by 11 bases and J by 0 bases; unmatched bases: 5. CDR3 sequence: CAASGSSTDTQYF. As DNA, the CDR3 is TGTGCCGCTAGCGGTTCTAGCACAGATACGCAGTATTTT.

This chain links TRBV4-2 with TRBJ2-3; D unclear. Trimming left V 0 bases short and J 6 bases short, with 13 bases between. Germline-derived CDR1 and CDR2 are LGHNA and YNFKEQ. The CDR3 is 15 amino acids. As DNA, the CDR3 is TGTGCCAGCAGCCAAGATAGTTCCGTCTTTGATACGCAGTATTTT. It codes for CASSQDSSVFDTQYF.

The gene calls are TRBV10-1 and TRBJ2-7, with 14 bases fitting TRBD2. With 6 bases clipped from V and 2 bases from J, the junction kept 9 bases outside the gene matches. Germline CDR1 reads WNHNN; CDR2 reads SYGVQD (reference sequence). This CDR3 contains 17 residues. CDR3 sequence (DNA): TGCGCCAGCAGCCCCGGGACTAGCGGGAGTAGGACCTACGAGCAGTACTTC. This sequence encodes CASSPGTSGSRTYEQYF.

A single count supports this clone. The rearrangement links TRBV4-2 to TRBJ2-1; 10 positions match TRBD1. J gave up 4 bases and V 5 bases, and 8 bases lay outside the gene matches. Germline-derived CDR1 and CDR2 are LGHNA and YNFKEQ. The CDR3 runs 16 residues. The CDR3 protein is CASSLLRDRGYNEQFF. CDR3 sequence (DNA): TGTGCCAGCAGCTTGCTCCGGGACAGGGGTTACAATGAGCAGTTCTTC.

This sequence joins TRBV28 and TRBJ2-7; D call uncertain. Trimming took off 8 bases at V and 0 bases at J, with 11 bases between the two ends. Germline lookup yields CDR1 MDHEN and CDR2 SYDVKM. The CDR3 runs 13 residues. The CDR3 sequence: CASGRSSSYEQYF. CDR3 nucleotide sequence: TGTGCCAGCGGTCGCTCCAGCTCCTACGAGCAGTACTTC.

This chain joins TRBV7-2 and TRBJ2-3; D not resolved. Germline V gene sequence: CDR1 SGHTA, CDR2 FQGNSA. The ends were cut back, 5 bases at V and 2 bases at J, with 20 bases in the middle. The CDR3 has 17 amino acids. CDR3 bases: TGTGCCAGCAGCCTCCGGGTGGGATCCACGTTCACAGATACGCAGTATTTT. This encodes CASSLRVGSTFTDTQYF.

The J gene is TRBJ1-3, the V gene TRBV9, with D possibly being TRBD1 (6 bases). Germline V gene sequence: CDR1 SGDLS, CDR2 YYNGEE. Trimming took off 0 bases at V and 4 bases at J, with 11 bases between the two ends. CDR3 size: 15 residues. The CDR3 nucleotides are TGTGCCAGCAGCGTAGTAGGGGGATCCGGAAACACCATATATTTT. Translating gives CASSVVGGSGNTIYF.

The CDR3 DNA follows: TGCGCCAGCGCATTTTCACCCGGGACAGGGGTCCGCTCCTACGAGCAGTACTTC. Translating it yields CASAFSPGTGVRSYEQYF. V gene TRBV23-1 combines with J gene TRBJ2-7; 10 bases fit TRBD1. TRBV23-1 is classed as an ORF, of uncertain function. The CDR3 sequence is 18 residues long. The V gene end was trimmed by 8 bases and the J gene end by 0 bases; junction bases not matched to a gene: 16.

As concerns this clone: The junction and the germline gene differ at one end; a read error may be behind it. V usage is TRBV4-3 and J usage is TRBJ2-3, with 9 bases that match TRBD2. CDR1 and CDR2 (germline): LGHNA, YSLEER. The CDR3 has 19 amino acids. The CDR3 DNA is TGCGCCAGCAGTCAAGACCCTCCCCAAGTAGCGGGAGCAATAGATACGCAGTATTTT. This sequence encodes CASSQDPPQVAGAIDTQYF.

The rearrangement uses TRBV6-1 and TRBJ1-1; D uncertain. This CDR3 has 11 residues. Trimming shortened V by 5 bases and J by 8 bases, and 9 bases separated the two germline ends. Germline CDR1 and CDR2: MNHNS and SASEGT. CDR3 amino acids: CASSQSPEAFF. The CDR3 DNA is TGTGCCAGCAGTCAAAGTCCCGAAGCTTTCTTT.

The rearrangement links TRBV29-1 to TRBJ1-2; no definite D call. Germline-derived CDR1 and CDR2 are SQVTM and ANQGSEA. Trimming shortened V by 0 bases and J by 1 base, and 9 bases separated the two germline ends. The CDR3 spans 14 residues. The CDR3 here is CSVEEGVINYGYTF. CDR3 in DNA: TGCAGCGTTGAAGAAGGCGTAATTAACTATGGCTACACCTTC.

The rearrangement uses TRBV25-1 and TRBJ2-7, with 7 nucleotides matching TRBD1. CDR1 MGHDK and CDR2 SYGVNS come from the germline V gene. The CDR3 is 16 residues long. Losses at the gene ends were 7 bases for V and 4 bases for J; bases not matched to a gene: 16. The CDR3 loop is CASTFGHRGPLYEQYF. CDR3 in DNA: TGTGCCAGCACCTTCGGACACAGGGGACCACTTTACGAGCAGTACTTC.

The CDR3 reads CASSLGFPGGVNEQFF. CDR3 nucleotide sequence: TGTGCCAGCAGTTTAGGGTTTCCGGGAGGGGTAAATGAGCAGTTCTTC. The V call is TRBV28, the J call TRBJ2-1; 8 nucleotides agree with TRBD2. The ends lost 2 bases at V and 7 bases at J; junction bases unmatched: 10. The CDR3 has 16 residues. Germline V gene sequence: CDR1 MDHEN, CDR2 SYDVKM.

V gene TRBV5-6 combines with J gene TRBJ2-1, with 7 bases aligning to TRBD2. Germline lookup yields CDR1 SGHDT and CDR2 YYEEEE. The J segment lost 12 bases and the V segment lost 3 bases, leaving 6 bases of the junction unmatched. This CDR3 is built from 12 residues. The CDR3 is CASSYGTTGQFF. CDR3 sequence (DNA): TGTGCCAGCAGCTACGGGACTACTGGGCAGTTCTTC.

The CDR3 sequence is CASSPQTGLDTEAFF. DNA for the CDR3: TGTGCCAGCTCACCGCAGACAGGGTTGGACACTGAAGCTTTCTTT. This sequence joins TRBV18 and TRBJ1-1; 7 bases line up with TRBD1. Trimming took 3 bases from V and 3 from J; bases not matched to a gene: 7. Germline values: CDR1 KGHSH, CDR2 LQKENI. CDR3 length: 15 residues.